The next 3 T cell receptor beta chains were all read from a single sample in a study of blood T cell repertoires in COVID-19. The table came from immunoSEQ multiplex PCR; TCRdb's copy has only in-frame clones and leaves some out. The data contain under 95,000 clones, approximately 79% of them singletons. The specimen was peripheral blood. Every receptor here comes from a man in his sixties with active or convalescent COVID-19.

The table lists this clone with a count of one. The chain links TRBV5-1 to TRBJ1-5; 8 bases match TRBD1. Germline loops: CDR1 SGHRS, CDR2 YFSETQ. The trim removed 1 base at V and 7 bases at J, leaving 7 bases unmatched. This CDR3 is 15 amino acids long. The CDR3 reads CASSLTGGLGQPQHF. The CDR3 nucleotides read TGCGCCAGCAGCTTGACAGGGGGTTTGGGGCAGCCCCAGCATTTT.

This rearrangement joins TRBV29-1 to TRBJ2-3, with 7 nucleotides matching TRBD2. After removal of 4 bases from V and 2 bases from J, the junction contained 6 bases not matched to a gene. The germline CDR1 and CDR2 sequences are SQVTM and ANQGSEA. The CDR3 covers 14 residues. The CDR3 is CSVAGGGATDTQYF. CDR3 coding DNA: TGCAGCGTTGCGGGCGGGGGTGCCACAGATACGCAGTATTTT.

The rearrangement joins TRBV5-1 to TRBJ1-4, with a weak D call TRBD1 (5 bases). With 2 bases removed from V and 0 bases from J, the gap between germline ends came to 8 bases. This CDR3 spans 15 amino acids. Germline CDR1 is SGHRS and CDR2 is YFSETQ. The CDR3 reads CASSLGATTNEKLFF. The DNA for the CDR3 is TGCGCCAGCAGCTTAGGGGCAACAACTAATGAAAAACTGTTTTTT. The whole variable domain, remainder taken from reference TRBV5-1 and TRBJ1-4, is KAGVTQTPRYLIKTRGQQVTLSCSPISGHRSVSWYQQTPGQGLQFLFEYFSETQRNKGNFPGRFSGRQFSNSRSEMNVSTLELGDSALYLCASSLGATTNEKLFFGSGTQLSVL.